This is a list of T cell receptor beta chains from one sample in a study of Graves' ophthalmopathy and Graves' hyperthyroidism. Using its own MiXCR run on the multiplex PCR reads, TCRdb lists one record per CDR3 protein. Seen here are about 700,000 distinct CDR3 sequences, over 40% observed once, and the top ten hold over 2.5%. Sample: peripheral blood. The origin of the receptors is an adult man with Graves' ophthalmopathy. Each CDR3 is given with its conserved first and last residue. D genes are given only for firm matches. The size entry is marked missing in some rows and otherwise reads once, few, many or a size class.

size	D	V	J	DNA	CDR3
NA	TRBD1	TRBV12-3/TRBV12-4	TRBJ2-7	TGTGCCAGCAGTCGACGACAGGGTTTATTCCACGAGCAGTACTTC	CASSRRQGLFHEQYF
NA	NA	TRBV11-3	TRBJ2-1	TGTGCCAGTGCGCATGCCGGCACCTACAATGAGCAGTTCTTC	CASAHAGTYNEQFF
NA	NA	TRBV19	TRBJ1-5	TGTGCCAGTATACAGGGAGGTCAGCCCCAGCATTTT	CASIQGGQPQHF
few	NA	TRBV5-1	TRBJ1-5	TGCGCCAGCAGCTCGGGGAGGGGGGAAAATCAGCCCCAGCATTTT	CASSSGRGENQPQHF
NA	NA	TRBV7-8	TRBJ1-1	TGCGCCAGCGGCCAAGTCCCCCCGACAGTGAACACTGAAGCTTTCTTT	CASGQVPPTVNTEAFF
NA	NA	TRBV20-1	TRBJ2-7	TGCAGTGCTTCCAGAGTCACCCCGAGCTCCTACGAGCAGTACTTC	CSASRVTPSSYEQYF
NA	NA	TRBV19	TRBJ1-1	TGTGCCAGTAGGAAGGGTATTGGAACTGAAGCTTTCTTT	CASRKGIGTEAFF
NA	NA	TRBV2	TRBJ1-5	TGTGCCAGCAGTGGGGGGCTAGGGAGCAATCAGCCCCAGCATTTT	CASSGGLGSNQPQHF
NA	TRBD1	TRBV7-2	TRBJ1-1	TGTGCCAGCAGGCGTGGGACAGGGGGACTACTAAACACTGAAGCTTTCTTT	CASRRGTGGLLNTEAFF
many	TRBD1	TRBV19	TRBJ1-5	TGTGCCAGTAGTGTCCTGTGGACAGGGAATCAGCCCCAGCATTTT	CASSVLWTGNQPQHF
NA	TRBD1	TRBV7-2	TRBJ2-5	TGTGCCAGCAGCTCAATGGGGGACAGGGTGACCCAGTACTTC	CASSSMGDRVTQYF
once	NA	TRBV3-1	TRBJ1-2	TGTGCCAGCAGCCAAGATCGGTACCTATATGGCTACACCTTC	CASSQDRYLYGYTF
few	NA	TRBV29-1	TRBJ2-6	TGCAGCCCTCCGGGATCTGGGGCCAACGTCCTGACTTTC	CSPPGSGANVLTF
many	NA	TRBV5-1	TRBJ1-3	TGCGCCAGCAGCTTGAGCCAGGTGGGAGGAGGAAACACCATATATTTT	CASSLSQVGGGNTIYF
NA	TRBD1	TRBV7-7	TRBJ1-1	TGTGCTAGCAGCTCCGGGACAGGTGTTACCACTGAAGCTTTCTTT	CASSSGTGVTTEAFF
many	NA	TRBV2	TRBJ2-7	TGTGCCAGCAGTGTTGGACGGATCTACGAGCAGTACTTC	CASSVGRIYEQYF
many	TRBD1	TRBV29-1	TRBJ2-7	TGCAGCGTTGAGCTACAGGGGGCCCGAAGGGAGCAGTACTTC	CSVELQGARREQYF
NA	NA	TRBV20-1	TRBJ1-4	TGCAGTGCTAGAGGGCGGGAGGGAGTGGTGGAAAAACTGTTTTTT	CSARGREGVVEKLFF
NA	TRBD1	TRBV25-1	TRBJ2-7	TGTGCCATTTCGGACAGGGATTACTACGAGCAGTACTTC	CAISDRDYYEQYF
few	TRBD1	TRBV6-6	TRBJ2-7	TGTGCCAGCAGCGAGACAGGGGGCTGGGAGCAGTACTTC	CASSETGGWEQYF
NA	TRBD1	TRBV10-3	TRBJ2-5	TGTGCCAGCAGTTTCGGGACAGGGAGAGAGACCCAGTACTTC	CASSFGTGRETQYF
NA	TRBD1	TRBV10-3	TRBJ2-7	TGTGCCAGCAGACAGGAAAGACAGGGGGCTGGGGAGCAGTACTTC	CASRQERQGAGEQYF
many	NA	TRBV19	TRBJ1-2	TGTGCCAGTAGTACGGGACCGTCGGCTTTCTATGGCTACACCTTC	CASSTGPSAFYGYTF
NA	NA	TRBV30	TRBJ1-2	TGTGCCTGGAGTGAAGGGAATAACTATGGCTACACCTTC	CAWSEGNNYGYTF
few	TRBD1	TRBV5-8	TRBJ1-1	TGTGCCAGCAGTCTACGACGGGACAGTAAAGCTTTCTTT	CASSLRRDSKAFF
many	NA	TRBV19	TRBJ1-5	TGTGCCAGTAGTCCCCGGACAGCTAGCAATCAGCCCCAGCATTTT	CASSPRTASNQPQHF
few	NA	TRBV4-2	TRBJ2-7	TGTGCCAGCAGCCAAGATCAGGCGCAGGTAGTGGACGAGCAGTACTTC	CASSQDQAQVVDEQYF
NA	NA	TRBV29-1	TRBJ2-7	TGCAGCTCGGTCGACGAGCAGTACTTC	CSSVDEQYF
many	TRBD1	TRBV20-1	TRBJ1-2	TGCAGTGCTAGAGGACAGGGACATGGCTACACCTTC	CSARGQGHGYTF
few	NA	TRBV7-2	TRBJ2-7	TGTGCCAGCAGCTTGTATAAGGACGGGCTCTACGAGCAGTACTTC	CASSLYKDGLYEQYF
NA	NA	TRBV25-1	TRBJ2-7	TGTGCCAGCAGGAGGGGGGCAGGTGGCTACGAGCAGTACTTC	CASRRGAGGYEQYF
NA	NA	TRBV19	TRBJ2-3	TGTGCCAGTAGTATTACTCGCCTCACATCAGATACGCAGTATTTT	CASSITRLTSDTQYF
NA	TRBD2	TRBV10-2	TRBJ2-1	TGCGCCAGCAGCCCAGCGGGGCTCCATGAGCAGTTCTTC	CASSPAGLHEQFF
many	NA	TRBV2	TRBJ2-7	TGTGCCAGCAGACTACCGGGACAAAAGGACGAGCAGTACTTC	CASRLPGQKDEQYF
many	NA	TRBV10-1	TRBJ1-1	TGCGCCAGCAGACCGACGTGGGTGTGCACTGAAGCTTTCTTT	CASRPTWVCTEAFF
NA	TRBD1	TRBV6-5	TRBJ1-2	TGTGCCAGCAGTTTAACCGGGACAGGGGGTGCCTATGGCTACACCTTC	CASSLTGTGGAYGYTF
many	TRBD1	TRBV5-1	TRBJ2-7	TGCGCCAGCAGCTTGGGGGACAGCAAATACGAGCAGTACTTC	CASSLGDSKYEQYF
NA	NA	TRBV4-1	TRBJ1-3	TGCGCCAGCAGCATAACTGGTGGAAACGCCATATATTTT	CASSITGGNAIYF
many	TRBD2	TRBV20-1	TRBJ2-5	TGCAGTGCTATCGGGACTAGCGGAGCCCAAGAGACCCAGTACTTC	CSAIGTSGAQETQYF
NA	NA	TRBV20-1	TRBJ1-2	TGCAGTGCTAGAGATGGAGGAGGGGACTATGGCTACACCTTC	CSARDGGGDYGYTF